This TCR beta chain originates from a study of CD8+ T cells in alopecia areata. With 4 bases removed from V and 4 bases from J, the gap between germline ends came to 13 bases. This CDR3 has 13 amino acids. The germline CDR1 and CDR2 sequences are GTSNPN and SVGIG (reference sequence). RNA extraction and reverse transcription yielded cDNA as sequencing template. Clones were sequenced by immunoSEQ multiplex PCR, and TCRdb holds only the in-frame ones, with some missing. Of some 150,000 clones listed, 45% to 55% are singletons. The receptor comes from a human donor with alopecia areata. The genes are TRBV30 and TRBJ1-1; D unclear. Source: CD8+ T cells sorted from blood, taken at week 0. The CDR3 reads CAWTVGKGTEAFF. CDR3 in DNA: TGTGCCTGGACCGTGGGGAAGGGCACTGAAGCTTTCTTT. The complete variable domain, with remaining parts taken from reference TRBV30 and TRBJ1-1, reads SQTIHQWPATLVQPVGSPLSLECTVEGTSNPNLYWYRQAAGRGLQLLFYSVGIGQISSEVPQNLSASRPQDRQFILSSKKLLLSDSGFYLCAWTVGKGTEAFFGQGTRLTVV.